The clone carrying this T cell receptor (beta chain) was recorded once. Its antigen remains unknown. Trimming took 10 bases from V and 2 from J; bases not matched to a gene: 3. The CDR3 totals 13 residues. Germline CDR1 reads MNHNS; CDR2 reads SASEGT. The data were taken from a study of shared clonotypes between healthy human individuals. Findings of the study overall: The study generally estimated greater richness for naive than memory subsets.

CD4+ cells were split into CD45RA+ naive and CD45RA-negative memory subsets. Using immunoSEQ multiplex PCR, the repertoire was profiled, and TCRdb retains in-frame clones only, with some absent. The sample shows roughly 2.5 million clones, more than 90% of them seen only once. Sample: naive CD4+ T cells sorted from blood. Described subset: CD45RA+ positively selected. The source is a man between 18 and 29 years old in good health. V is TRBV6-1 and J is TRBJ2-1, with 9 bases lining up with TRBD1. CDR3 sequence: CATWTGAYNEQFF. The CDR3 DNA is TGTGCCACCTGGACAGGGGCCTACAATGAGCAGTTCTTC.